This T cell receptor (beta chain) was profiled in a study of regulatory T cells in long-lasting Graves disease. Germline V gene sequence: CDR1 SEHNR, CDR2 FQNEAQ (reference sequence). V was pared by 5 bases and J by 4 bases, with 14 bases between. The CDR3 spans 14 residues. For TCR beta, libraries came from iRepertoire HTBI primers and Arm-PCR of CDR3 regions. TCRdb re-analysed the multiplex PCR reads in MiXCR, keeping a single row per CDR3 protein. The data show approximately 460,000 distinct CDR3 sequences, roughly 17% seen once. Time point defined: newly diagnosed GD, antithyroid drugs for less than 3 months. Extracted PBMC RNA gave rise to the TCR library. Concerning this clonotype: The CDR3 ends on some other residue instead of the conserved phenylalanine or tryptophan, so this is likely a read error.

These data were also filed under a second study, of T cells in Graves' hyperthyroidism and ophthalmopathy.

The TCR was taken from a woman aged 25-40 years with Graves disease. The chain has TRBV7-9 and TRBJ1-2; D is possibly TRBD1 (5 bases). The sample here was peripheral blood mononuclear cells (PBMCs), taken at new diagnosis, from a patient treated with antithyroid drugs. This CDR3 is CASSLGEGLYGYTS. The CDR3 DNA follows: TGTGCCAGCAGCCTCGGTGAGGGACTCTATGGCTACACCTCC.